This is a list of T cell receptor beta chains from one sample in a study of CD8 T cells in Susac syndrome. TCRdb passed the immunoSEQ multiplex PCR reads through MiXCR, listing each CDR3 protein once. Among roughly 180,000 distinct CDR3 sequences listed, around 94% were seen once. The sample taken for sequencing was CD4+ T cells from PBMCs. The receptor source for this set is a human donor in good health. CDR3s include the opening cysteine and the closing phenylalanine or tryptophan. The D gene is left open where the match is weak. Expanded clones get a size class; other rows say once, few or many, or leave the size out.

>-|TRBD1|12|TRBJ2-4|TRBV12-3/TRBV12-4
TGTGCCAGCAGAACCGACCGGGACAGGGCGTACTTC
CASRTDRDRAYF
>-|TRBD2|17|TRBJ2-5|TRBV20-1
TGCAGTGCTAGAGATGCCACTAGCGGGGGAGCTGGGGAGACCCAGTACTTC
CSARDATSGGAGETQYF
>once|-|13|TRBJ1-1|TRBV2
TGTGCCAGCAATCGGTATGAGGACACTGAAGCTTTCTTT
CASNRYEDTEAFF
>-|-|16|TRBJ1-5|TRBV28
TGTGCCAGCACCCGACCCGGCGGGATTAGCAATCAGCCCCAGCATTTT
CASTRPGGISNQPQHF
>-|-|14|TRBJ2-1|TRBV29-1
TGCAGCGTTTTGTTCGCGGGTTTCGACAATGAGCAGTTCTTC
CSVLFAGFDNEQFF
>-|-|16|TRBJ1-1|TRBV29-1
TGCAGCGTTGGGAAAGGACCGAGTTGGGGGAACACTGAAGCTTTCTTT
CSVGKGPSWGNTEAFF
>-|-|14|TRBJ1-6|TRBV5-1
TGCGCCAGCAGCTTGGACACCGACGGTTCACCCCTCCACTTT
CASSLDTDGSPLHF
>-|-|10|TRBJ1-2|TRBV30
TGTGCCCAGCGGGGTAACGGCTACACCTTC
CAQRGNGYTF
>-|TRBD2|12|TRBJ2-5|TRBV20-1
TGCAGTGCTAGCGGGGGGCAAGAGACCCAGTACTTC
CSASGGQETQYF
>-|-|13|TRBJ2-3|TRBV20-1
TGCAGTGCTGGGCCCAGTAGCACAGATACGCAGTATTTT
CSAGPSSTDTQYF
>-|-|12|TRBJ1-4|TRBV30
TGTGCCGTTATCGGGGCTAATGAAAAACTGTTTTTT
CAVIGANEKLFF
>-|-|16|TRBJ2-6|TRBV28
TGTGCCAGCACGCCGTGGGGAGGATCTGGGGCCAACGTCCTGACTTTC
CASTPWGGSGANVLTF
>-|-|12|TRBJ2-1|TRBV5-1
TGCGCCAGCAGCTTGGAACACAATGAGCAGTTCTTC
CASSLEHNEQFF
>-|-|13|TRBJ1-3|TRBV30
TGTGCCTGGACAGCTTTCTCTGGAAACACCATATATTTT
CAWTAFSGNTIYF
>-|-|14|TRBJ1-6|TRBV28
TGTGCCAGCAGCTACAGGGAAGCTAATTCACCCCTCCACTTT
CASSYREANSPLHF
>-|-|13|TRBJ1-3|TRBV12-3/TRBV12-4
TGTGCCAGCAGGCAGGGCTTTGGAAACACCATATATTTT
CASRQGFGNTIYF
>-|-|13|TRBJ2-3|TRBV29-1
TGCAGCGTTGATGATGGGGGCACAGATACGCAGTATTTT
CSVDDGGTDTQYF
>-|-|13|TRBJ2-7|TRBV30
TGTGCCTGCGAAGGGCGAGAGCTCTACGAGCAGTACTTC
CACEGRELYEQYF
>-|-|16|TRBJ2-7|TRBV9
TGTGCCAGCAGCGTAGGTTGGGCAGGCAACTCCTACGAGCAGTACTTC
CASSVGWAGNSYEQYF
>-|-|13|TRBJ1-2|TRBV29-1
TGCAGCGTAAGCTGGGGGGGTGGATATGGCTACACCTTC
CSVSWGGGYGYTF
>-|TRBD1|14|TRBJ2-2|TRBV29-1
TGCAGCGTGAATGGACAGGGAGCGACCGGGGAGCTGTTTTTT
CSVNGQGATGELFF
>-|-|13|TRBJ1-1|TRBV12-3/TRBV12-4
TGTGCCAGCCGTGGCAGGGAGAACACTGAAGCTTTCTTT
CASRGRENTEAFF
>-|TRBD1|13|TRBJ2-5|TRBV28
TGTGCCAGCAGTTCGGGACAGCAAGAGACCCAGTACTTC
CASSSGQQETQYF
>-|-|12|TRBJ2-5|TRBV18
TGTGCCAGCTCACCTGACCAAGAGACCCAGTACTTC
CASSPDQETQYF
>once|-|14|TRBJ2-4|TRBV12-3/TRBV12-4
TGTGCCAGCACCTACGGGACGAGGGAAAACATTCAGTACTTC
CASTYGTRENIQYF
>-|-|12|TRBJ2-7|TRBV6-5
TGTGCCAGCAGAGGTTCAGTCTACGAGCAGTACTTC
CASRGSVYEQYF
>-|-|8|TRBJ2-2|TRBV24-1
TGTGCCACCGGGGAGCTGTTTTTT
CATGELFF
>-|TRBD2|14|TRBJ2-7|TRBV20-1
TGCAGTGCTAGAGTAGCGGGCGCCGTCTACGAGCAGTACTTC
CSARVAGAVYEQYF
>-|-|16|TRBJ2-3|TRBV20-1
TGCAGTGCTCCCGGGGGATGGGGCGGGAGCACAGATACGCAGTATTTT
CSAPGGWGGSTDTQYF
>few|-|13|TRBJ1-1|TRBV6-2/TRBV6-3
TGTGCCAGCAGTTCCCGCCAGGGAACTGAAGCTTTCTTT
CASSSRQGTEAFF
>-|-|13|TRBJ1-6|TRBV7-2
TGTGCCAGCAGCCCGAACCGAGATTCACCCCTCCACTTT
CASSPNRDSPLHF
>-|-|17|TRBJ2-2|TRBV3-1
TGTGCCAGCAGCCAAGAGCCGTGGGTCGGCAACACCGGGGAGCTGTTTTTT
CASSQEPWVGNTGELFF
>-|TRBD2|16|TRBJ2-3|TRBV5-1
TGCGCCAGCAGCTTCTCCCCTAGCGGGGCCACAGATACGCAGTATTTT
CASSFSPSGATDTQYF
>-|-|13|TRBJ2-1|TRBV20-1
TGCAGTGCTAGAGATCGGCCACCCAATGAGCAGTTCTTC
CSARDRPPNEQFF
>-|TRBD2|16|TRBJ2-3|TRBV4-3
TGCGCCAGCAGCCCCACTAGCGGGGGGTGGGCAGATACGCAGTATTTT
CASSPTSGGWADTQYF
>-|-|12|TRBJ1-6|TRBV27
TGTGCCAGCAGTTTAAACAATTCACCCCTCCACTTT
CASSLNNSPLHF
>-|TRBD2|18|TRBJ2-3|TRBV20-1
TGCAGTGCTAGGGGTAGCGGGGGGGCATTAAAGCTGGCAGATACGCAGTATTTT
CSARGSGGALKLADTQYF
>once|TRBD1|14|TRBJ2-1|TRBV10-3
TGTGCCATCAGGGGGAGACAGGGGGAAAATGAGCAGTTCTTC
CAIRGRQGENEQFF
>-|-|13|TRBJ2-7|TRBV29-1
TGCAGCGTTGAAGATGTGAGGGGCTACGAGCAGTACTTC
CSVEDVRGYEQYF
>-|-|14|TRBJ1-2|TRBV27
TGTGCCAGCAGGCGACAGGTCCCTAACTATGGCTACACCTTC
CASRRQVPNYGYTF
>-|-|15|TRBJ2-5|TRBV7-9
TGTGCCAGCAGCTACCCCCGCCGGCTCGGAGAGACCCAGTACTTC
CASSYPRRLGETQYF